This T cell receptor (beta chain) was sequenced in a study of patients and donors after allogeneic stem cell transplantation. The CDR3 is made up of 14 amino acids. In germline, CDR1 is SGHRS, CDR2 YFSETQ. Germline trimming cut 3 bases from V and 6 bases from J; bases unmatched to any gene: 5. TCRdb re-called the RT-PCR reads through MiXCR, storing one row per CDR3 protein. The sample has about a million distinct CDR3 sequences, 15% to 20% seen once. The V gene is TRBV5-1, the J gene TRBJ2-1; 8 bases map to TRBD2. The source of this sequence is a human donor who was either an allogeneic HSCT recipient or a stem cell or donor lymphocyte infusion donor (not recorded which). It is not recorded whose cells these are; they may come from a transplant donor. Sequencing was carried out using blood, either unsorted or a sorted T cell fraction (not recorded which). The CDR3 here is CASSSGLAFNEQFF. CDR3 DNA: TGCGCCAGCAGCTCCGGACTAGCCTTCAATGAGCAGTTCTTC.